This T cell receptor (beta chain) appears in the sequencing data of a study of T cells in narcolepsy. Study-wide background: Donors had narcolepsy type 1 or type 2, or were healthy controls.

The protocol was immunoSEQ multiplex PCR, while the TCRdb copy is restricted to in-frame clones and leaves out a portion. The sample consists of some 13,000 clones, roughly nine tenths of them appearing once. Study-level results: Comparing one patient's CSF and blood CD4+ clonotypes highlighted HCRT- and TRIB2-specific autoreactive clonotypes. Healthy controls reportedly lacked the autoreactive clonotypes serially found in patients' blood.

Turning to this clone: Its antigen is not identified.

With V trimmed by 9 bases and J by 6 bases, 13 bases remained unmatched. Germline CDR1 LNHDA, CDR2 SQIVND (reference sequence). This CDR3 comprises 17 residues. The TCR originated in a human donor with narcolepsy. This chain joins TRBV19 and TRBJ2-1; 14 bases line up with TRBD2. Sequenced input: CD45RA- memory CD4+ T cells from PBMCs. Here the CDR3 DNA reads TGTGCCAGCCCCGGACTAGCGGGAGGTCCCCCCCCCAATGAGCAGTTCTTC. This encodes CASPGLAGGPPPNEQFF. The complete variable domain, with remaining parts taken from reference TRBV19 and TRBJ2-1, reads DGGITQSPKYLFRKEGQNVTLSCEQNLNHDAMYWYRQDPGQGLRLIYYSQIVNDFQKGDIAEGYSVSREKKESFPLTVTSAQKNPTAFYLCASPGLAGGPPPNEQFFGPGTRLTVL.